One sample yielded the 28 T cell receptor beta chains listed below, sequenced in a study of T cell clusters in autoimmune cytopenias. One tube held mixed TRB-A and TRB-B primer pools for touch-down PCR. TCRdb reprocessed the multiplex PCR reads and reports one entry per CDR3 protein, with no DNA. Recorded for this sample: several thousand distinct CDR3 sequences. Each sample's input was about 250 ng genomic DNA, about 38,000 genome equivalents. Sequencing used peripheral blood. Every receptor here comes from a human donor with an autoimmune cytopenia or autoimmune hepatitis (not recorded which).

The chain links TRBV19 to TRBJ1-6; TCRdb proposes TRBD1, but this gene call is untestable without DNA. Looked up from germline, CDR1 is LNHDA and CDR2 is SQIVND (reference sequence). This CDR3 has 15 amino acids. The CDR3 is CASSTQGRLVSPLHF.

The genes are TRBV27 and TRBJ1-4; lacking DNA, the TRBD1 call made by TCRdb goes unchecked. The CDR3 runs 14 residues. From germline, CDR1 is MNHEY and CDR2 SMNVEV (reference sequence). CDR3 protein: CASSLQGLGEKLFF. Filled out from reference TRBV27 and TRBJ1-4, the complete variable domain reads EAQVTQNPRYLITVTGKKLTVTCSQNMNHEYMSWYRQDPGLGLRQIYYSMNVEVTDKGDVPEGYKVSRKEKRNFPLILESPSPNQTSLYFCASSLQGLGEKLFFGSGTQLSVL.

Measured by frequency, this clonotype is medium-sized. CDR3 residues: CASSIAGYQPQHF. This chain connects TRBV19 to TRBJ1-5. This CDR3 spans 13 amino acids. Germline CDR1 reads LNHDA; CDR2 reads SQIVND (reference sequence).

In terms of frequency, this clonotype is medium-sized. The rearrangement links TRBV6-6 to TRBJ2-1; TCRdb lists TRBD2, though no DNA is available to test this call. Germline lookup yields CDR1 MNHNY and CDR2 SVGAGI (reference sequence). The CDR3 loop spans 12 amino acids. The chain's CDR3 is CASSEGGSGQFF.

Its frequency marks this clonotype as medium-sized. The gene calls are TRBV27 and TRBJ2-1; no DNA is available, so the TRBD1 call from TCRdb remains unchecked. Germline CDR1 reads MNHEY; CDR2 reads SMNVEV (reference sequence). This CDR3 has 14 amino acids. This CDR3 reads CAISRDRGGNEQFF.

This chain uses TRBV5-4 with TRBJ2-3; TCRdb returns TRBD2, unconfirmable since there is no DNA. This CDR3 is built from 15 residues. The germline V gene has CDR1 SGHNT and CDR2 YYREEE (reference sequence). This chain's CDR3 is CASSLEEARADTQYF.

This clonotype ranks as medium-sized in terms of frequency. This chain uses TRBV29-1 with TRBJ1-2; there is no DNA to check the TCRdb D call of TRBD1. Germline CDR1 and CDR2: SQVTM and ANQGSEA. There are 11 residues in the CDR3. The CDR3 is CSVALVYGYTF.

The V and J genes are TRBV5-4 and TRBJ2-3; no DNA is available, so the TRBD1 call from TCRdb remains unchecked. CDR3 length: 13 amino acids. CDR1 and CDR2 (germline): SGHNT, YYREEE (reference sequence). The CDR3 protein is CASSIDRADTQYF.

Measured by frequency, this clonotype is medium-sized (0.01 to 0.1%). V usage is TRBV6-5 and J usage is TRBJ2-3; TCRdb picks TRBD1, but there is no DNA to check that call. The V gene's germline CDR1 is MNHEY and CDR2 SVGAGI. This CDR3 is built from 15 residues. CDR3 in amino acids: CASSDSTSGGDTQYF.

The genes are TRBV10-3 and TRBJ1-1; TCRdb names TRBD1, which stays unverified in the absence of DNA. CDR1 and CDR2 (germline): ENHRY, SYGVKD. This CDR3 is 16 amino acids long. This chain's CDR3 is CAISPRDTFSSTEAFF.

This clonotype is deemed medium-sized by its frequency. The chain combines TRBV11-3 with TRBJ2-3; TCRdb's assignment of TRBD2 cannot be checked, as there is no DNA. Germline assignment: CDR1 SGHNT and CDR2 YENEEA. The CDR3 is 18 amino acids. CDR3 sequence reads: CASSPGTSGGLSTDTQYF. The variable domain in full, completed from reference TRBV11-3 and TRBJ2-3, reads EAGVVQSPRYKIIEKKQPVAFWCNPISGHNTLYWYLQNLGQGPELLIRYENEEAVDDSQLPKDRFSAERLKGVDSTLKIQPAELGDSAVYLCASSPGTSGGLSTDTQYFGPGTRLTVL.

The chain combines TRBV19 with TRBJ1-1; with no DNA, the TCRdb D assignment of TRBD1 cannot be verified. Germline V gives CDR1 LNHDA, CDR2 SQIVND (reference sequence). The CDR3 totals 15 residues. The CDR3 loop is CASTPGGVKNTEAFF.

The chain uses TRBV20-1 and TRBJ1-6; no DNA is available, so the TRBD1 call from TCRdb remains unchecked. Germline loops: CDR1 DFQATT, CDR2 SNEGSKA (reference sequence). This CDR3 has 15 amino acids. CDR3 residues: CSARIGQGVNSPLHF.

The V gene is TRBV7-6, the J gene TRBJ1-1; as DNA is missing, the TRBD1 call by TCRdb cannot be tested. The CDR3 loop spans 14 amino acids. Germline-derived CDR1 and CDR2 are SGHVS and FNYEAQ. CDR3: CASSLLQGDTEAFF. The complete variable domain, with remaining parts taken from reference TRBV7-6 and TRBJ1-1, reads GAGVSQSPRYKVTKRGQDVALRCDPISGHVSLYWYRQALGQGPEFLTYFNYEAQQDKSGLPNDRFSAERPEGSISTLTIQRTEQRDSAMYRCASSLLQGDTEAFFGQGTRLTVV.

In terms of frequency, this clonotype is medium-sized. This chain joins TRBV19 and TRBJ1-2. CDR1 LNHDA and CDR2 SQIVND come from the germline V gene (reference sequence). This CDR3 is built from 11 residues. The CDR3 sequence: CASSITEGYTF. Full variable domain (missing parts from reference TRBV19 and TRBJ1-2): DGGITQSPKYLFRKEGQNVTLSCEQNLNHDAMYWYRQDPGQGLRLIYYSQIVNDFQKGDIAEGYSVSREKKESFPLTVTSAQKNPTAFYLCASSITEGYTFGSGTRLTVV.

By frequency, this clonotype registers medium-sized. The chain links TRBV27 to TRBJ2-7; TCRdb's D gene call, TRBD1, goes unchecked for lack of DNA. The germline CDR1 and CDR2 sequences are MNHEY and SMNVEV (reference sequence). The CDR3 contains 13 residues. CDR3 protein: CASSKGSLYEQYF.

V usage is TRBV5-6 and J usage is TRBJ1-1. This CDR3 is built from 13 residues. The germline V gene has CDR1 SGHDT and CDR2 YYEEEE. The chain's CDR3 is CASSQDEGREAFF.

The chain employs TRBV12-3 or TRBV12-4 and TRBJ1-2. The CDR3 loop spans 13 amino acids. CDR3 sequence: CASSIDGLTGYTF.

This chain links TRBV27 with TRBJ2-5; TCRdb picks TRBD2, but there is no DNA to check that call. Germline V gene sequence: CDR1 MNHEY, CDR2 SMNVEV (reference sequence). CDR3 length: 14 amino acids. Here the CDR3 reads CASSRGLAVETQYF.

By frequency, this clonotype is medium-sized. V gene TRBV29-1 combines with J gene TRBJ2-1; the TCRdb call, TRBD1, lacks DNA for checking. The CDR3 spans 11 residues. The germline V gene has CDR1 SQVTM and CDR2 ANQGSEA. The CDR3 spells CSVIPQLEQFF.

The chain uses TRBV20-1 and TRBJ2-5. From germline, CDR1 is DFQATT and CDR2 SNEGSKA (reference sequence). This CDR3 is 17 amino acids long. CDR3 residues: CSARDRLAAARLRTQYF.

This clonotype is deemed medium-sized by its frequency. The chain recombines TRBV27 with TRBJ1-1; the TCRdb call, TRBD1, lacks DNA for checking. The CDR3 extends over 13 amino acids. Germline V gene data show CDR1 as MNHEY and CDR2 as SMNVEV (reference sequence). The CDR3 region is CASSLTGNTEAFF.

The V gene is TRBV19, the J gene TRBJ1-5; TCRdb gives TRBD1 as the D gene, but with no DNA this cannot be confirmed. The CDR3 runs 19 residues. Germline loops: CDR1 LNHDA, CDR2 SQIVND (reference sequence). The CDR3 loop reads CASSPRQSLRLYSNQPQHF.

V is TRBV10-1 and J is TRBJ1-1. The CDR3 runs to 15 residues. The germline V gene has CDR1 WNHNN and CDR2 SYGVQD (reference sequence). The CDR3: CASSERTAGNTEAFF.

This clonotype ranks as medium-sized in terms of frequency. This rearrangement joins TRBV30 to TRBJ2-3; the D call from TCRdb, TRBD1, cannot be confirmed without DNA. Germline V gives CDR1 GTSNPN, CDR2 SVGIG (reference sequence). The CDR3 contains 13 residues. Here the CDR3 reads CAWSVKSSAPQYF. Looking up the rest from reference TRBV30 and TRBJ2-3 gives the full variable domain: SQTIHQWPATLVQPVGSPLSLECTVEGTSNPNLYWYRQAAGRGLQLLFYSVGIGQISSEVPQNLSASRPQDRQFILSSKKLLLSDSGFYLCAWSVKSSAPQYFGPGTRLTVL.

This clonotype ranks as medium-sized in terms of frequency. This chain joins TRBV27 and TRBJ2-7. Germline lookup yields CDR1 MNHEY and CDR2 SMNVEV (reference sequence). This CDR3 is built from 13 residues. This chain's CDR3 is CASRELGFHEQYF.

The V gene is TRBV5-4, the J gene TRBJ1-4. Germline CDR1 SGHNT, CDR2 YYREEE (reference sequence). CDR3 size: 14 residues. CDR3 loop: CASSQGLLNEKLFF.

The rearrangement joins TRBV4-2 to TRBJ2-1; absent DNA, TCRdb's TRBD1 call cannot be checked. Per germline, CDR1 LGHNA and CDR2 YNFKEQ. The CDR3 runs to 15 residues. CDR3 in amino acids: CASSQIGGGYNEQFF.